This TCR beta chain appears in the sequencing data of a study of blood T cells in healthy people across ages. Each of the donors had 8 to 10 milliliters of peripheral blood drawn into EDTA-treated Vacutainer tubes. RNA extraction gave at least 5.5 micrograms of total RNA per sample. A word on this clonotype: Its specificity is not known.

Together with a sample-barcoded 5' primer, a J-beta primer mix was included in a second PCR lasting about 7 to 11 cycles. In TCRdb, the 5' RACE reads were re-called with MiXCR into one record per CDR3 protein. The table shows over 600,000 distinct CDR3 sequences, with 56% occurring only once. General study findings and limits: Donor CMV status, an unknown factor, possibly confounded changes in expanded clonotypes.

This CDR3 spans 14 amino acids. Trimming took off 6 bases at V and 0 bases at J, with 14 bases between the two ends. Germline CDR1 and CDR2: DFQATT and SNEGSKA (reference sequence). This sequence joins TRBV20-1 and TRBJ1-1; a weak D match, TRBD1 (6 bases). Specimen: blood. This clonotype originated in a man aged 35 to 55 in good health. In DNA form, the CDR3 reads TGCAGTGCGGCGCATGGGGGCCTGAACACTGAAGCTTTCTTT. It encodes CSAAHGGLNTEAFF.